This TCR beta chain was retrieved from a study of cytomegalovirus exposure and HLA in healthy donors. Points from the study as a whole: Among TCR beta chains, those listed as cytomegalovirus-associated numbered more than 150.

A note on this clone: The antigen remains undetermined.

PCR employed 60 Vbeta and 13 Jbeta primers. Sequenced by immunoSEQ multiplex PCR; TCRdb stores in-frame clones only, minus some. The data contain approximately 150,000 clones, roughly 85% of them singletons. The receptor's source is a man aged 40-49 years in good health and CMV-seronegative. Sequenced: PBMCs.

The CDR3 nucleotides are TGTGCCAGCAGCACCGGGGACCACGGGGGTTCCGAGCAGTACTTC. Its protein product is CASSTGDHGGSEQYF. The rearrangement joins TRBV11-3 to TRBJ2-7, with D possibly being TRBD2 (6 bases). Trimming pared 5 bases from V and 6 bases from J, leaving 20 bases between. The CDR3 is 15 amino acids. From germline, CDR1 is SGHNT and CDR2 YENEEA.